The clone carrying this TCR beta chain turned up a few times. Its antigen is as yet unknown. This entry comes from a study of T-cell memory formation after mild COVID-19. Background on the study: The TCR clusters were mostly specific to one donor.

Study results and caveats: Later expanders leaned CD4+, whereas day 15 to 85 contracting clones were balanced CD4/CD8. Pre-infection memory already had some responding clones, implying cross-reactive memory joined.

CDR1 KGHDR and CDR2 SFDVKD come from the germline V gene. V gave up 3 bases and J gave up 0 bases, with 10 bases separating them. The CDR3 has 15 amino acids. TCRdb analysed the 5' RACE reads with MiXCR anew, one entry per CDR3 protein. This sample yields roughly 340,000 distinct CDR3 sequences, of which less than 20% are seen a single time; more than 20% belongs to the top ten. This chain connects TRBV24-1 to TRBJ1-2, with D possibly matching TRBD1 (5 bases). Sequencing used PBMCs or a T cell subset sorted from them (not recorded which). This TCR came from a man aged 18-30 years who had mild COVID-19 (a few samples of this study predate the infection). Cell type and time point are not known. The CDR3 region is CATSDPRQPNYGYTF. Written as DNA, the CDR3 is TGTGCCACCAGTGATCCAAGACAGCCTAACTATGGCTACACCTTC.